A selection of T cell receptor beta chains follows, all from one sample in a study of blood T cell repertoires in COVID-19. Data came from immunoSEQ multiplex PCR; TCRdb stores just in-frame clones and leaves some out. The sample records around 400,000 clones, approximately 90% being singletons. Source material: PBMCs or T cells enriched from blood (not recorded which). The origin of the receptors is a woman between 18 and 29 years old who had been exposed to COVID-19. Both conserved end residues are part of each CDR3. Fields, in order: CDR3 length, V gene, D gene, clone size, J gene, CDR3 DNA, CDR3 protein. D genes are given only for firm matches. The listing skips clone size in some rows; elsewhere it reads once, few, many or a size class.

cdr3_length: 13
v_call: TRBV6-5
d_call: NA
clone_size: NA
j_call: TRBJ2-2
cdr3_nt: TGTGCCAGCGGGGGGGCGTACACCGGGGAGCTGTTTTTT
cdr3_aa: CASGGAYTGELFF

cdr3_length: 12
v_call: TRBV6-5
d_call: TRBD2
clone_size: NA
j_call: TRBJ2-5
cdr3_nt: TGTGCCAGCAGGGGGGGGGAAGAGACCCAGTACTTC
cdr3_aa: CASRGGEETQYF

cdr3_length: 14
v_call: TRBV27
d_call: TRBD1
clone_size: NA
j_call: TRBJ2-7
cdr3_nt: TGTGCCAGCAGTATACAGGGGGCAGGGTACGAGCAGTACTTC
cdr3_aa: CASSIQGAGYEQYF

cdr3_length: 14
v_call: TRBV5-6
d_call: NA
clone_size: once
j_call: TRBJ2-7
cdr3_nt: TGTGCCAGCAGCCTCGGGTTCGGAGACTACGAGCAGTACTTC
cdr3_aa: CASSLGFGDYEQYF

cdr3_length: 16
v_call: TRBV15
d_call: TRBD1
clone_size: NA
j_call: TRBJ1-5
cdr3_nt: TGTGCCACCAGCCTGGGGGACAGGGTAGTCGGTCAGCCCCAGCATTTT
cdr3_aa: CATSLGDRVVGQPQHF

cdr3_length: 15
v_call: TRBV28
d_call: TRBD1
clone_size: NA
j_call: TRBJ1-2
cdr3_nt: TGTGCCAGCAGTTTATCAGGGGGCAGACTCTATGGCTACACCTTC
cdr3_aa: CASSLSGGRLYGYTF

cdr3_length: 15
v_call: TRBV7-6
d_call: NA
clone_size: few
j_call: TRBJ2-1
cdr3_nt: TGTGCCAGCAGCTTAGGTGAGAGCTCCTACAATGAGCAGTTCTTC
cdr3_aa: CASSLGESSYNEQFF

cdr3_length: 16
v_call: TRBV19
d_call: TRBD2
clone_size: once
j_call: TRBJ2-2
cdr3_nt: TGTGCCAGTAGTCCCTGGACTAGCGGGAGGGTCGGGGAGCTGTTTTTT
cdr3_aa: CASSPWTSGRVGELFF

cdr3_length: 14
v_call: TRBV28
d_call: TRBD2
clone_size: once
j_call: TRBJ2-7
cdr3_nt: TGTGCCAGCAGTCCTCCCGCGGGAGGGAACGAGCAGTACTTC
cdr3_aa: CASSPPAGGNEQYF

cdr3_length: 15
v_call: TRBV5-4
d_call: NA
clone_size: NA
j_call: TRBJ1-3
cdr3_nt: TGTGCCTTATCAGGCGGGGGGCTGCGGTTGGACACCATATATTTT
cdr3_aa: CALSGGGLRLDTIYF

cdr3_length: 14
v_call: TRBV7-6
d_call: NA
clone_size: NA
j_call: TRBJ1-1
cdr3_nt: TGTGCCAGCAGCTTAGTCGTCGAGGGCACTGAAGCTTTCTTT
cdr3_aa: CASSLVVEGTEAFF

cdr3_length: 16
v_call: TRBV28
d_call: TRBD1
clone_size: NA
j_call: TRBJ1-6
cdr3_nt: TGTGCCAGCAGTCCACCGCGGGACAGGGGCAATTCACCCCTCCACTTT
cdr3_aa: CASSPPRDRGNSPLHF

cdr3_length: 11
v_call: TRBV5-1
d_call: NA
clone_size: NA
j_call: TRBJ2-5
cdr3_nt: TGCGCCAGCAGCGAGACTGGCCCCCAGTACTTC
cdr3_aa: CASSETGPQYF

cdr3_length: 15
v_call: TRBV5-5
d_call: NA
clone_size: NA
j_call: TRBJ2-3
cdr3_nt: TGTGCCAGCAGCTCGCCCGGGGGTTCAACAGATACGCAGTATTTT
cdr3_aa: CASSSPGGSTDTQYF

cdr3_length: 16
v_call: TRBV10-1
d_call: TRBD2
clone_size: few
j_call: TRBJ2-3
cdr3_nt: TGCGCCAGCAGCCCCCCTAGCGGCCACTACACAGATACGCAGTATTTT
cdr3_aa: CASSPPSGHYTDTQYF

cdr3_length: 15
v_call: TRBV28
d_call: TRBD2
clone_size: NA
j_call: TRBJ2-2
cdr3_nt: TGTGCCAGCAGTTTGGCGGGAGATGTCTCCGGGGAGCTGTTTTTT
cdr3_aa: CASSLAGDVSGELFF

cdr3_length: 10
v_call: TRBV19
d_call: NA
clone_size: few
j_call: TRBJ1-6
cdr3_nt: TGTGCCAGCTTCAATTCACCCCTCCACTTT
cdr3_aa: CASFNSPLHF

cdr3_length: 13
v_call: TRBV11-2
d_call: NA
clone_size: NA
j_call: TRBJ2-7
cdr3_nt: TGTGCCAGCAGCCCGGCCGAGGGAGACGAGCAGTACTTC
cdr3_aa: CASSPAEGDEQYF

cdr3_length: 13
v_call: TRBV27
d_call: NA
clone_size: NA
j_call: TRBJ2-7
cdr3_nt: TGTGCCAGCGGCCTGGGGGCTGCCTACGAGCAGTACTTC
cdr3_aa: CASGLGAAYEQYF

cdr3_length: 16
v_call: TRBV18
d_call: NA
clone_size: NA
j_call: TRBJ1-3
cdr3_nt: TGTGCCAGCTCACCACTGGAGCCTAACTCTGGAAACACCATATATTTT
cdr3_aa: CASSPLEPNSGNTIYF

cdr3_length: 15
v_call: TRBV5-1
d_call: NA
clone_size: NA
j_call: TRBJ2-1
cdr3_nt: TGCGCCAGCAGCTTGTTAGCCGGGACCTACAATGAGCAGTTCTTC
cdr3_aa: CASSLLAGTYNEQFF

cdr3_length: 15
v_call: TRBV6-5
d_call: TRBD1
clone_size: NA
j_call: TRBJ2-5
cdr3_nt: TGTGCCAGCAGTTACCGGGACAGGGGCCGGGAGACCCAGTACTTC
cdr3_aa: CASSYRDRGRETQYF

cdr3_length: 14
v_call: TRBV27
d_call: NA
clone_size: NA
j_call: TRBJ1-1
cdr3_nt: TGTGCCAGCAGGGCGAGACTAGAGAACACTGAAGCTTTCTTT
cdr3_aa: CASRARLENTEAFF

cdr3_length: 12
v_call: TRBV30
d_call: TRBD1
clone_size: NA
j_call: TRBJ1-2
cdr3_nt: TGTGCCTGGAGTCTTGGGACAGATGGCTACACCTTC
cdr3_aa: CAWSLGTDGYTF

cdr3_length: 15
v_call: TRBV6-5
d_call: TRBD1
clone_size: NA
j_call: TRBJ2-7
cdr3_nt: TGTGCCAGCAGTTCCAAGGGGACAGGGCCCTACGAGCAGTACTTC
cdr3_aa: CASSSKGTGPYEQYF

cdr3_length: 14
v_call: TRBV7-2
d_call: NA
clone_size: NA
j_call: TRBJ1-6
cdr3_nt: TGTGCCAGCAGCACAGGCATCTATAATTCACCCCTCCACTTT
cdr3_aa: CASSTGIYNSPLHF

cdr3_length: 14
v_call: TRBV6-5
d_call: NA
clone_size: NA
j_call: TRBJ1-1
cdr3_nt: TGTGCCAGCAAGGAGGGCTGGGGGAGGACTGAAGCTTTCTTT
cdr3_aa: CASKEGWGRTEAFF

cdr3_length: 19
v_call: TRBV5-5
d_call: NA
clone_size: NA
j_call: TRBJ2-1
cdr3_nt: TGTGCCAGCAGCTTGGGGGGCTTCACAGGCCGAAGCTCCTACAATGAGCAGTTCTTC
cdr3_aa: CASSLGGFTGRSSYNEQFF

cdr3_length: 17
v_call: TRBV30
d_call: TRBD2
clone_size: NA
j_call: TRBJ2-5
cdr3_nt: TGTGCCTGGAGCGGAGGGGGCTCGAGGGGACTAGCCGAGACCCAGTACTTC
cdr3_aa: CAWSGGGSRGLAETQYF

cdr3_length: 15
v_call: TRBV3-1/TRBV3-2
d_call: TRBD1
clone_size: NA
j_call: TRBJ2-3
cdr3_nt: TGTGCCAGCTCACAGGGGCCGCCCCGCACAGATACGCAGTATTTT
cdr3_aa: CASSQGPPRTDTQYF

cdr3_length: 15
v_call: TRBV5-6
d_call: TRBD2
clone_size: NA
j_call: TRBJ2-7
cdr3_nt: TGTGCCAGCAGCTCCCGACTAGCGGGAGTGTACGAGCAGTACTTC
cdr3_aa: CASSSRLAGVYEQYF

cdr3_length: 12
v_call: TRBV27
d_call: TRBD1
clone_size: NA
j_call: TRBJ2-3
cdr3_nt: TGTGCCAGCAGTATACAGGGGGCGCGTTGGTATTTT
cdr3_aa: CASSIQGARWYF

cdr3_length: 16
v_call: TRBV18
d_call: TRBD1
clone_size: NA
j_call: TRBJ2-7
cdr3_nt: TGTGCCAGCTCACGAGCTTCCGGGACAGTTACCTACGAGCAGTACTTC
cdr3_aa: CASSRASGTVTYEQYF

cdr3_length: 15
v_call: TRBV11-1
d_call: NA
clone_size: NA
j_call: TRBJ2-7
cdr3_nt: TGTGCCAGCAGCTGGGAAACAGGGCCTTCCTACGAGCAGTACTTC
cdr3_aa: CASSWETGPSYEQYF

cdr3_length: 15
v_call: TRBV28
d_call: NA
clone_size: NA
j_call: TRBJ2-3
cdr3_nt: TGTGCCGTCGACACGGCAGGCCGCCTTGCAGATACGCAGTATTTT
cdr3_aa: CAVDTAGRLADTQYF

cdr3_length: 15
v_call: TRBV10-3
d_call: TRBD1
clone_size: NA
j_call: TRBJ1-2
cdr3_nt: TGTGCCATCAAATCGGGACAGGGAGTAGACTATGGCTACACCTTC
cdr3_aa: CAIKSGQGVDYGYTF

cdr3_length: 18
v_call: TRBV30
d_call: NA
clone_size: NA
j_call: TRBJ1-2
cdr3_nt: TGTGCCTGGAGGGGGCCGTGGGACAAGGGTAGAGCTAACTATGGCTACACCTTC
cdr3_aa: CAWRGPWDKGRANYGYTF

cdr3_length: 16
v_call: TRBV19
d_call: NA
clone_size: NA
j_call: TRBJ1-5
cdr3_nt: TGTGCCAGTAGTATTGAAGGAGAATATAGCAATCAGCCCCAGCATTTT
cdr3_aa: CASSIEGEYSNQPQHF

cdr3_length: 13
v_call: TRBV12-3/TRBV12-4
d_call: TRBD1
clone_size: NA
j_call: TRBJ2-5
cdr3_nt: TGTGCCAGCAGTTTCAGGGGGCCAGAGACCCAGTACTTC
cdr3_aa: CASSFRGPETQYF

cdr3_length: 14
v_call: TRBV29-1
d_call: NA
clone_size: NA
j_call: TRBJ1-5
cdr3_nt: TGCAGCGTTGATGCTAAGAGGGGGTATCAGCCCCAGCATTTT
cdr3_aa: CSVDAKRGYQPQHF

cdr3_length: 15
v_call: TRBV5-4
d_call: TRBD2
clone_size: NA
j_call: TRBJ2-7
cdr3_nt: TGTGCCAGCAGCTTTGGGCTAGCGGGAACCTACGAGCAGTACTTC
cdr3_aa: CASSFGLAGTYEQYF

cdr3_length: 17
v_call: TRBV7-8
d_call: TRBD1
clone_size: NA
j_call: TRBJ2-2
cdr3_nt: TGTGCCAGCAGCATACCCGGGACAGCCTCCACGGCCGGGGAGCTGTTTTTT
cdr3_aa: CASSIPGTASTAGELFF

cdr3_length: 14
v_call: TRBV6-1
d_call: TRBD1
clone_size: NA
j_call: TRBJ1-3
cdr3_nt: TGTGCCAGCAGTGCCACAGGGGGCGGAAACACCATATATTTT
cdr3_aa: CASSATGGGNTIYF

cdr3_length: 15
v_call: TRBV9
d_call: TRBD2
clone_size: few
j_call: TRBJ2-3
cdr3_nt: TGTGCCAGCAGCTTGACTAGCGGGAGCGCAGATACGCAGTATTTT
cdr3_aa: CASSLTSGSADTQYF

cdr3_length: 14
v_call: TRBV2
d_call: NA
clone_size: NA
j_call: TRBJ1-1
cdr3_nt: TGTGCCAGCAGCGAACCGGGGTTGAACACTGAAGCTTTCTTT
cdr3_aa: CASSEPGLNTEAFF

cdr3_length: 16
v_call: TRBV28
d_call: NA
clone_size: NA
j_call: TRBJ2-7
cdr3_nt: TGTGCCAGCAGTTTATCGCGCGGAGCAGGGGGGTACGAGCAGTACTTC
cdr3_aa: CASSLSRGAGGYEQYF

cdr3_length: 17
v_call: TRBV9
d_call: NA
clone_size: NA
j_call: TRBJ1-6
cdr3_nt: TGTGCCAGCAGCGTATCCGGAGACCCAACTCTGGATTCACCCCTCCACTTT
cdr3_aa: CASSVSGDPTLDSPLHF

cdr3_length: 15
v_call: TRBV7-2
d_call: TRBD1
clone_size: NA
j_call: TRBJ1-3
cdr3_nt: TGTGCCAGCAGCGCGCAGGGGGCGTTCGGAAACACCATATATTTT
cdr3_aa: CASSAQGAFGNTIYF

cdr3_length: 13
v_call: TRBV12-3/TRBV12-4
d_call: NA
clone_size: NA
j_call: TRBJ1-1
cdr3_nt: TGTGCCAGCAGTGGCGGACAGAACACTGAAGCTTTCTTT
cdr3_aa: CASSGGQNTEAFF

cdr3_length: 15
v_call: TRBV15
d_call: NA
clone_size: NA
j_call: TRBJ2-1
cdr3_nt: TGTGCCACCGCTTCGGGAGCGGGTTACTACAATGAGCAGTTCTTC
cdr3_aa: CATASGAGYYNEQFF